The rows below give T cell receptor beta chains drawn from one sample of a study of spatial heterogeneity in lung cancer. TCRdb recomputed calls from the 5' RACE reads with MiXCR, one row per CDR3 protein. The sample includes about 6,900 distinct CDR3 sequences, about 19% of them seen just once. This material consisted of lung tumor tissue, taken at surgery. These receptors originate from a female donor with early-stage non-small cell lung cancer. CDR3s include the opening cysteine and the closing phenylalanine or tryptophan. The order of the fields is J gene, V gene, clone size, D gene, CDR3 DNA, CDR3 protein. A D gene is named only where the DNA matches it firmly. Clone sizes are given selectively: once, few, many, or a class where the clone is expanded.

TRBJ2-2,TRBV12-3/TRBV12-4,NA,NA,TGTGCCAGCAGTTTCGGACTGGGGCGCGCCGGGGAGCTGTTTTTT,CASSFGLGRAGELFF
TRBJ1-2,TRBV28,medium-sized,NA,TGTGCCAGCAGTTATGGGGGACGATACACCTTC,CASSYGGRYTF
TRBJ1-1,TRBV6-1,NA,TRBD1,TGTGCCAGCAGTAACCAGGACAGGATATATCGGGGGGCTTTCTTT,CASSNQDRIYRGAFF
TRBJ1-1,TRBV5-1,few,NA,TGCGCCAGCAGCGAGGACAGAGCGCCTGGGACTTTCTTT,CASSEDRAPGTFF
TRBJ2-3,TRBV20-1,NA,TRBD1,TGCAGTGCTAGGACCCCCGGGACAGGGGTTACAGATACGCAGTATTTT,CSARTPGTGVTDTQYF
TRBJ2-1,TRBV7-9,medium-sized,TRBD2,TGTGCCAGCAGCTCGGAGCGGGGGTCGAATGAGCAGTTCTTC,CASSSERGSNEQFF
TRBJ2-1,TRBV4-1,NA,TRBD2,TGCGCCAGCAGCCCCCCGGTGGGAGCGGGGGGCCCTTACAATGAGCAGTTCTTC,CASSPPVGAGGPYNEQFF
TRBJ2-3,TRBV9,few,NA,TGTGCCAGCAGCCCCCCCCGACAAGATACGCAGTATTTT,CASSPPRQDTQYF
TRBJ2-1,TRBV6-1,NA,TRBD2,TGTGCCAGCAGTGAAGCTTTTTTGCTAAGCGGGGGGCCGCTTGGGGAGCAGTTCTTC,CASSEAFLLSGGPLGEQFF
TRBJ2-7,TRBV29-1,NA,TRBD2,TGCAGCGCCTTGGGACTACCCTTACGGGAGCAGTACTTC,CSALGLPLREQYF
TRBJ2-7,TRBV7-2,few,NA,TGTGCCAGCAGCTCCGGGGCCTACGAGCAGTACTTC,CASSSGAYEQYF
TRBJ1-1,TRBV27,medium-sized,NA,TGTGCCAGTAGGGAAACGAACACTGAAGCTTTCTTT,CASRETNTEAFF
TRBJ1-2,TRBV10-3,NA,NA,TGTGCCATCACTTCGGACGGCTATGGCTACACCTTC,CAITSDGYGYTF
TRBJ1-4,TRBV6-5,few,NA,TGTGCCAGCAGTTACAAGTTTAGAGAAAAACTGTTTTTT,CASSYKFREKLFF
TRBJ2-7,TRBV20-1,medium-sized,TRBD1,TGCAGTGCCCTACAGGGGGGCTACGAGCAGTACTTC,CSALQGGYEQYF
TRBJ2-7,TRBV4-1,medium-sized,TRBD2,TGCGCCAGCAGCCAAGACGAGGGGACTATGTACGAGCAGTACTTC,CASSQDEGTMYEQYF
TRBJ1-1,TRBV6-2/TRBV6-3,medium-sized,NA,TGTGCCAGCAGTTACTTAAGGGGGGATCTACCAGCTTTCTTT,CASSYLRGDLPAFF
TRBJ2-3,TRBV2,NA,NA,TGTGCCAGCATCTTGTCGGCTAGCACAGATACGCAGTATTTT,CASILSASTDTQYF
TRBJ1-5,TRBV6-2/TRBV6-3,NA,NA,TGTGCCAGCAGTTACGCCGGGTATCAGCCCCAGCATTTT,CASSYAGYQPQHF
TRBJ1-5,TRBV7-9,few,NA,TGTGCCAGCAGCTTAGGTTCTCAGCCCCAGCATTTT,CASSLGSQPQHF
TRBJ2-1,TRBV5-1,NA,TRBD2,TGCGCCAGCCAGACTAGCGGGGGGAACAATGAGCAGTTCTTC,CASQTSGGNNEQFF
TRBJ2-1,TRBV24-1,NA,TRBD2,TGTGCCACCAGTGATTTCGCCCAAGGGACTAGCAATGAGCAGTTCTTC,CATSDFAQGTSNEQFF
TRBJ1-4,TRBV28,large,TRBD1,TGTGCCAGCAACCGACAGGGAACCAATGAAAAACTGTTTTTT,CASNRQGTNEKLFF
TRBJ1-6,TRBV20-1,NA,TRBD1,TGCAGTGCCCCCATCACCCCTCGGGACAGAGATTCACCCCTCCACTTT,CSAPITPRDRDSPLHF
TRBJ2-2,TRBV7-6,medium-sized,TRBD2,TGTGCCAGCAGTCATCTAGCGGGGGCCAACACCGGGGAGCTGTTTTTT,CASSHLAGANTGELFF
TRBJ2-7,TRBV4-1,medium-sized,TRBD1,TGCGCCAGCAGCCAAGATGACAGGGGGAAAGAGCAGTACTTC,CASSQDDRGKEQYF
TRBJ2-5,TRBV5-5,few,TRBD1,TGTGCCAGCAGCTCGACAGGGGGCCGAGAGACCCAGTACTTC,CASSSTGGRETQYF
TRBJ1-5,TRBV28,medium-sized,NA,TGTGCCAGCATCCGATCACCTCAGGGCCATCAGCCCCAGCATTTT,CASIRSPQGHQPQHF
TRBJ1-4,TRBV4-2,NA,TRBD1,TGTGCCAGCAGCCAAGATCGGACAGGGACGAATGAAAAACTGTTTTTT,CASSQDRTGTNEKLFF
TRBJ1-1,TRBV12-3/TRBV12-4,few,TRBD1,TGTGCCAGCAGTTACGCAGGGGGCTGGAACACTGAAGCTTTCTTT,CASSYAGGWNTEAFF
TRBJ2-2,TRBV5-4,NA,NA,TGTGCCAGCAGCTTGGTACAGAACACCGGGGAGCTGTTTTTT,CASSLVQNTGELFF
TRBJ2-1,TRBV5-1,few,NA,TGCGCCAGCAGCTTGGGCGACAACAATGAGCAGTTCTTC,CASSLGDNNEQFF
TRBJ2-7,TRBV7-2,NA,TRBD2,TGTGCCAGCACCCCTCGATCGTCTAGCGGTAATTCCTACGAGCAGTACTTC,CASTPRSSSGNSYEQYF
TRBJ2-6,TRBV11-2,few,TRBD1,TGTGCCAGCAGCTCCCTCGGACAGGCCTCTGGGGCCAACGTCCTGACTTTC,CASSSLGQASGANVLTF
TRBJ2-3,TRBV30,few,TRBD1,TGTGCCTGGATGGACAGGGGGCGCCCAGATACGCAGTATTTT,CAWMDRGRPDTQYF